This T cell receptor (beta chain) was profiled in a study of CD8 T cells in Susac syndrome. RNA was extracted with the RNeasy kit, and a quantity of about 0.45 to 1 ug was reverse transcribed using random hexamers. TCRdb fed the immunoSEQ multiplex PCR reads into MiXCR, producing one record per CDR3 protein. The sample records 50,000 to 55,000 distinct CDR3 sequences, around 93% being singletons. The CDR3 covers 16 residues. Germline V gene lookup returns CDR1 SGHDN and CDR2 FVKESK. The V and J ends lost 1 base and 1 base respectively, with 12 bases between them. V and J are TRBV14 and TRBJ2-3, with D unclear. The clonotype originates from a human donor with Susac syndrome. Sequencing used CD8+ T cells from PBMCs. CDR3 in amino acids: CASSQASALGTDTQYF. CDR3 nucleotide sequence: TGTGCCAGCAGCCAAGCCTCCGCTTTAGGCACAGATACGCAGTATTTT.